This TCR beta chain was sequenced in a study of cytomegalovirus exposure and HLA in healthy donors. The overall study: Of roughly 400 genotyped donors, about 81% grouped in the Caucasian-associated ancestry cluster.

Study-level points and caveats: Prior analysis indicated that the majority of TCR beta V segments exhibited productivity approximately 90% or approximately 30% of the time.

Turning to this clone: Its target is unknown.

With 60 Vbeta and 13 Jbeta primers, the PCR was carried out. Produced via immunoSEQ multiplex PCR; TCRdb's table is partial and in-frame only. The sample records around 280,000 clones, roughly 90% being singletons. Germline CDR1 reads SGDLS; CDR2 reads YYNGEE. This CDR3 is 14 amino acids long. Trimming left V 3 bases short and J 3 bases short, with 7 bases between. The chain has TRBV9 and TRBJ2-6, with D maybe TRBD2 (5 bases). The sample taken for sequencing was PBMCs. The sequence was collected from a woman under 30 in good health and CMV-seronegative. The CDR3 nucleotides read TGTGCCAGCAGCGCGGAGGTTGGGGCCAACGTCCTGACTTTC. Its translation is CASSAEVGANVLTF. The variable domain in full, with the rest retrieved from reference TRBV9 and TRBJ2-6, is DSGVTQTPKHLITATGQRVTLRCSPRSGDLSVYWYQQSLDQGLQFLIQYYNGEERAKGNILERFSAQQFPDLHSELNLSSLELGDSALYFCASSAEVGANVLTFGAGSRLTVL.